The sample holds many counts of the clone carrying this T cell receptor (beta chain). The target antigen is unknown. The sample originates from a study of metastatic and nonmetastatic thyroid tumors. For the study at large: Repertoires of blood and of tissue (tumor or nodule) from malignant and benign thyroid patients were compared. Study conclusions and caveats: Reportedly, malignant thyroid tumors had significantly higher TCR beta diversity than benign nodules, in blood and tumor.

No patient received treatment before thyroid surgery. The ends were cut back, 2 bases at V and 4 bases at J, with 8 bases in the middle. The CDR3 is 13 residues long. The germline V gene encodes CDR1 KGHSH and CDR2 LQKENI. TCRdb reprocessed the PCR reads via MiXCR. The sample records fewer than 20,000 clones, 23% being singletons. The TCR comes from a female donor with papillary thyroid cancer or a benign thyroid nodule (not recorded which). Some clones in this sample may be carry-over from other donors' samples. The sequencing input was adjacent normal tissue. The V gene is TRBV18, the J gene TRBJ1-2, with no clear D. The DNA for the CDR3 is TGTGCCAGCTCACCAGGGGATCTCTATGGCTACACCTTC. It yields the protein CASSPGDLYGYTF.